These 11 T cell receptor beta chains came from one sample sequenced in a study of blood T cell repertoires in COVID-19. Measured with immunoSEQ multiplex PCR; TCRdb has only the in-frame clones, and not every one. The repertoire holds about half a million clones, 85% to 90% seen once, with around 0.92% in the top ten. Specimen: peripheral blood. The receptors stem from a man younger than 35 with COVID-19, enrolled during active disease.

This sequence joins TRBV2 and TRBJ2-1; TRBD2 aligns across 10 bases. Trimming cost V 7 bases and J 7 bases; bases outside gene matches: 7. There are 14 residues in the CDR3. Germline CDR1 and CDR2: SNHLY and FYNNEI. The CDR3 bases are TGTGCCAGCATCCGAGAGCGGGGGGGTAATGAGCAGTTCTTC. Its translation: CASIRERGGNEQFF.

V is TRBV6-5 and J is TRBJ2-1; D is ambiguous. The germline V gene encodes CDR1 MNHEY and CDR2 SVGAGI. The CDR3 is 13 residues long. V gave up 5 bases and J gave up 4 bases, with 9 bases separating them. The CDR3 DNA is TGTGCCAGCAGTCCCCCCCAATACAATGAGCAGTTCTTC. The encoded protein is CASSPPQYNEQFF.

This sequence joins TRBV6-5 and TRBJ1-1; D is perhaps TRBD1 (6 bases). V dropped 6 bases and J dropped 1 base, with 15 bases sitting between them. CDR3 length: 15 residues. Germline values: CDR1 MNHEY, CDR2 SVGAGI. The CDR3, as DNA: TGTGCCAGCAGGAACCCGGGACAAACGAACACTGAAGCTTTCTTT. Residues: CASRNPGQTNTEAFF.

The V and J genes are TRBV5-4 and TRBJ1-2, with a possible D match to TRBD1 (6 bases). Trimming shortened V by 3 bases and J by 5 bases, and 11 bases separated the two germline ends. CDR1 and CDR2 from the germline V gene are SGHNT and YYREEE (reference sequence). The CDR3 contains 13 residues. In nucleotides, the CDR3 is TGTGCCAGCAGCTCGCCGGACAGTTATGGCTACACCTTC. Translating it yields CASSSPDSYGYTF. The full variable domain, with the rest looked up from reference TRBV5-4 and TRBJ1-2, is ETGVTQSPTHLIKTRGQQVTLRCSSQSGHNTVSWYQQALGQGPQFIFQYYREEENGRGNFPPRFSGLQFPNYSSELNVNALELDDSALYLCASSSPDSYGYTFGSGTRLTVV.

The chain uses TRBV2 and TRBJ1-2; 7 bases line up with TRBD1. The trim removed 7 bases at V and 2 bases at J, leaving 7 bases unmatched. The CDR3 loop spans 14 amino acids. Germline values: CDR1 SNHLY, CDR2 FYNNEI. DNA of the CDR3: TGTGCCAGCAATACGGGACAGCTAAACTATGGCTACACCTTC. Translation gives CASNTGQLNYGYTF.

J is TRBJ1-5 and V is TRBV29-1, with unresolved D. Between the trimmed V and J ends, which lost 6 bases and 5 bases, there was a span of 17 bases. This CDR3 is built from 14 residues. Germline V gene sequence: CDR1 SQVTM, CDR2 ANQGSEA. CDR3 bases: TGCAGCGTGATACCTACGGGTACCGATCAGCCCCAGCATTTT. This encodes CSVIPTGTDQPQHF. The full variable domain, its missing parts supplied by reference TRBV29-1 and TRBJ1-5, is SAVISQKPSRDICQRGTSLTIQCQVDSQVTMMFWYRQQPGQSLTLIATANQGSEATYESGFVIDKFPISRPNLTFSTLTVSNMSPEDSSIYLCSVIPTGTDQPQHFGDGTRLSIL.

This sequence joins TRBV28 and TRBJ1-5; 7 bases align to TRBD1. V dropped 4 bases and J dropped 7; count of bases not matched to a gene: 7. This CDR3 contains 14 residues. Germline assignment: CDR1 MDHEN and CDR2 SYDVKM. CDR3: CASSSPDRPQPQHF. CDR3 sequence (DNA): TGTGCCAGCAGTTCACCGGACAGGCCGCAGCCCCAGCATTTT.

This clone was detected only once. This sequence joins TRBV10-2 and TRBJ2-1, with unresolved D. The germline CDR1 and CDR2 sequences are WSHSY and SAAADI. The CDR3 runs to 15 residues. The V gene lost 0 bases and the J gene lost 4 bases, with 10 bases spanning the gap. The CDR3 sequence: CASSESSGPYNEQFF. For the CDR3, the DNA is TGCGCCAGCAGTGAGTCGAGTGGGCCATACAATGAGCAGTTCTTC.

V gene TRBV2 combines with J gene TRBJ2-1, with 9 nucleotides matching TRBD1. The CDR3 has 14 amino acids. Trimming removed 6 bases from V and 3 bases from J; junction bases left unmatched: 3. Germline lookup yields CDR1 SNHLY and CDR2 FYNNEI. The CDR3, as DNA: TGTGCCAGCAGGTGGACAGGGGTCTACAATGAGCAGTTCTTC. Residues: CASRWTGVYNEQFF.

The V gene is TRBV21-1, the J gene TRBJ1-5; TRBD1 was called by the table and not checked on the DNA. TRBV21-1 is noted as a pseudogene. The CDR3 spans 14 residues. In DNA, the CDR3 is TGTGCCAGCAGCATGAGGGGGCCTGATCAGCCCCAGCATTTT. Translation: CASSMRGPDQPQHF.

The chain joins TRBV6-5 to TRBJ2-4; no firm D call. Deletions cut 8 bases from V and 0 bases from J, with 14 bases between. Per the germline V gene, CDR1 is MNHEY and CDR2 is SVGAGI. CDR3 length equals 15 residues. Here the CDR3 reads CASARSVLAKNIQYF. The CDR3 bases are TGTGCCAGCGCCCGGAGCGTCCTAGCCAAAAACATTCAGTACTTC.